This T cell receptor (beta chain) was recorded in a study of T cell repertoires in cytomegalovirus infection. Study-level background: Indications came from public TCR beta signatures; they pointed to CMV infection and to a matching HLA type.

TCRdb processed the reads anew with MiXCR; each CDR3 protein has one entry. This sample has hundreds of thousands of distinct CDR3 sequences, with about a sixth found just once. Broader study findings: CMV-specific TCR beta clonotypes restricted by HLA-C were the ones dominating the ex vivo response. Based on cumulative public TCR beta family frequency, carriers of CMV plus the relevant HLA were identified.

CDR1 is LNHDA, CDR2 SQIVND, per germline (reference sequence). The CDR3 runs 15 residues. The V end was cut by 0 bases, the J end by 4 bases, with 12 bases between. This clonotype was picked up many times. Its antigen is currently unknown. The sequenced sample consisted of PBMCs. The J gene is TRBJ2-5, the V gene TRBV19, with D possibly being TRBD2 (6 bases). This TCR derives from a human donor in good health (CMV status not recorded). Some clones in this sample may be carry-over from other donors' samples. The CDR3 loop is CASSIEGRRGETQYF. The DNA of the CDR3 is TGTGCCAGTAGTATAGAGGGCAGGCGGGGAGAGACCCAGTACTTC.